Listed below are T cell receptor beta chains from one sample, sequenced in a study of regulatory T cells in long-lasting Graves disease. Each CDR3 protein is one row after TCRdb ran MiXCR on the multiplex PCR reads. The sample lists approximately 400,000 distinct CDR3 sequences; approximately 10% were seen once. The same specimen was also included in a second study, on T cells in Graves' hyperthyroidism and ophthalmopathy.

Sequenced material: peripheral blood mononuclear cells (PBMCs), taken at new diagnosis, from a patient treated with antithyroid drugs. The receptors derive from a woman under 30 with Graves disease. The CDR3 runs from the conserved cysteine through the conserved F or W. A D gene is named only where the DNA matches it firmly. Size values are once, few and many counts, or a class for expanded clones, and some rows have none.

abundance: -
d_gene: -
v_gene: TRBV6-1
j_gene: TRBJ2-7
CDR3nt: TGTGCCAGCAGGACAACAGGGATGACCTACGAGCAGTACTTC
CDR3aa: CASRTTGMTYEQYF

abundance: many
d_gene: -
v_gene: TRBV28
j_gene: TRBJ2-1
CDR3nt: TGTGCCAGCAGTCCCGGCGGGAACTCCTACAATGAGCAGTTCTTC
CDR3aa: CASSPGGNSYNEQFF

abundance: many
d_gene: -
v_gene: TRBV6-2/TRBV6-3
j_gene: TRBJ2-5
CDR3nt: TGTGCCAGCAAGGGGCAGGGCAAAGAGACCCAGTACTTC
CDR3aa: CASKGQGKETQYF

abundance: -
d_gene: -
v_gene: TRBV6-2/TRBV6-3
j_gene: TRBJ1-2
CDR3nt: TGTGCCAGCAGTTACGTGCGCGCAGAAGCTAACTATGGCTACACCTTC
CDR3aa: CASSYVRAEANYGYTF

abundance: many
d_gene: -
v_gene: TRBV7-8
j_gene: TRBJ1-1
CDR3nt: TGTGCCAGCAGCTTACTGCGGGAAGACACTGAAGCTTTCTTT
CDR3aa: CASSLLREDTEAFF

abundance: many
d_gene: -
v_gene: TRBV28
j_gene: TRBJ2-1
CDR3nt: TGTGCCAGCAGTTTAAAAGGCTTCCTAGTGAATGAGCAGTTCTTC
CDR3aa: CASSLKGFLVNEQFF

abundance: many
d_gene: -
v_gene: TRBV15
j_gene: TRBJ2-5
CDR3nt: TGTGCCACCAGCAGAGTAGGAGGCACCCAAGAGACCCAGTACTTC
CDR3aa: CATSRVGGTQETQYF

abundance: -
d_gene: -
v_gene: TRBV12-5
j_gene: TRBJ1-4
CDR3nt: TGTGCTAGTGGTTTTCAGCTATGGGAAAAACTGTTTTTT
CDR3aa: CASGFQLWEKLFF

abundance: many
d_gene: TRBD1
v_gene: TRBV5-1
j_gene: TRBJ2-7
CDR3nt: TGCGCCAGCAGCTTGGGGGACAGGGTAGACTACGAGCAGTACTTC
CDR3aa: CASSLGDRVDYEQYF

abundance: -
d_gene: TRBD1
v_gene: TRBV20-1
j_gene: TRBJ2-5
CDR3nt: TGCAGCGGGAAACAGGGGGGAAGGGAGGCCCAGTACTTC
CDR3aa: CSGKQGGREAQYF

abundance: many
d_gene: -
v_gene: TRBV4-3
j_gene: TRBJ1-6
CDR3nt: TGCGCCAGCAGCCAAGACAGGGGTGGCTATAATTCACCCCTCCACTTT
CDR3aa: CASSQDRGGYNSPLHF